These T cell receptor beta chains were read from a single sample in a study of blood T cell repertoires in COVID-19. The protocol was immunoSEQ multiplex PCR, while the TCRdb copy is restricted to in-frame clones and leaves out a portion. Found here are about 340,000 clones, approximately 87% of them singletons; the top ten hold more than 5%. What was sequenced was peripheral blood. The receptor source for this set is a woman aged 45-65 years with COVID-19, enrolled during active disease. Each CDR3 is given with its conserved first and last residue. The D gene is left open where the match is weak. Not all rows give a size; the values are once, few, many and, for expanded clones, a class.

.	TRBV5-4	.	15	TRBJ2-7	CASSYLGGIEYEQYF	TGTGCCAGCAGCTACTTAGGGGGAATCGAGTACGAGCAGTACTTC
.	TRBV3-1/TRBV3-2	.	14	TRBJ1-4	CASTTSASGEKLFF	TGTGCCAGCACTACTTCGGCTTCAGGCGAAAAACTGTTTTTT
.	TRBV7-9	.	14	TRBJ2-2	CASSLGLRPGELFF	TGTGCCAGCAGCTTAGGACTACGTCCCGGGGAGCTGTTTTTT
.	TRBV5-1	once	14	TRBJ1-6	CASSLNSQNSPLHF	TGCGCCAGCAGCTTGAACAGCCAGAATTCACCCCTCCACTTT
.	TRBV14	few	18	TRBJ2-2	CASSPMRGTTVLVGELFF	TGTGCCAGCAGCCCAATGAGGGGGACTACCGTTCTTGTCGGGGAGCTGTTTTTT
TRBD1	TRBV29-1	.	15	TRBJ2-7	CSVEDRRGQNYEQYF	TGCAGCGTTGAAGATCGTCGGGGACAGAACTACGAGCAGTACTTC
.	TRBV30	.	16	TRBJ2-7	CAWSRYAGKISYEQYF	TGTGCCTGGAGTCGCTATGCCGGGAAGATCTCCTACGAGCAGTACTTC
.	TRBV6-1	few	14	TRBJ2-2	CASSEQGVNGELFF	TGTGCCAGCAGTGAACAGGGTGTGAACGGGGAGCTGTTTTTT
.	TRBV7-9	.	13	TRBJ1-3	CASIRSTGNTIYF	TGTGCCAGCATCAGGTCTACTGGAAACACCATATATTTT
.	TRBV5-1	.	14	TRBJ2-7	CASSLEDYRYEQYF	TGCGCCAGCAGCTTGGAGGACTATCGCTACGAGCAGTACTTC
TRBD1	TRBV19	.	18	TRBJ1-2	CASKMGGTGVDRGYGYTF	TGTGCCAGTAAAATGGGTGGGACAGGGGTTGATCGGGGCTATGGCTACACCTTC
TRBD1	TRBV6-5	.	15	TRBJ1-1	CASSYSRQGYTEAFF	TGTGCCAGCAGTTACTCGCGACAGGGGTATACTGAAGCTTTCTTT
.	TRBV19	.	12	TRBJ1-2	CASSPSGGDYTF	TGTGCCAGTAGTCCGTCGGGGGGGGACTACACCTTC
TRBD1	TRBV13	.	16	TRBJ1-1	CASSLVEWTGNTEAFF	TGTGCCAGCAGCTTAGTAGAGTGGACAGGGAACACTGAAGCTTTCTTT
TRBD1	TRBV11-1	.	14	TRBJ1-1	CASIGTGGWTEAFF	TGTGCCAGCATCGGCACAGGGGGCTGGACTGAAGCTTTCTTT
TRBD1	TRBV4-2	.	14	TRBJ1-1	CASSQWTGDTEAFF	TGTGCCAGCAGCCAGTGGACAGGGGACACTGAAGCTTTCTTT
.	TRBV13	.	12	TRBJ2-7	CASSASLYEQYF	TGTGCCAGCAGCGCGAGCCTATACGAGCAGTACTTC
.	TRBV30	.	14	TRBJ2-7	CAWSKIGGTYEQYF	TGTGCCTGGAGTAAAATCGGCGGAACCTACGAGCAGTACTTC
TRBD1	TRBV7-2	once	16	TRBJ1-2	CASSPQWDRDLYGYTF	TGTGCCAGCAGCCCCCAATGGGACAGGGACCTCTATGGCTACACCTTC
TRBD1	TRBV27	.	20	TRBJ1-5	CASSSTPGTGQFYSNQPQHF	TGTGCCAGCAGTTCAACCCCCGGGACAGGACAGTTTTATAGCAATCAGCCCCAGCATTTT
TRBD2	TRBV10-1	.	16	TRBJ2-2	CASSSSSGSYTGELFF	TGCGCCAGCAGTTCATCTAGCGGGAGTTACACCGGGGAGCTGTTTTTT
.	TRBV7-9	few	12	TRBJ1-6	CASSNRNSPLHF	TGTGCCAGCAGCAACAGAAATTCACCCCTCCACTTT
.	TRBV12-5	.	15	TRBJ1-2	CASGLVDRPAYGYTF	TGTGCTAGTGGTTTGGTAGACAGGCCTGCCTATGGCTACACCTTC
.	TRBV27	.	16	TRBJ1-2	CASSLGPGQEGYGYTF	TGTGCCAGCAGTCTAGGTCCGGGTCAGGAGGGGTATGGCTACACCTTC
.	TRBV5-8	.	14	TRBJ2-5	CASSLEVLGATQYF	TGTGCCAGCAGCTTGGAAGTACTTGGTGCGACCCAGTACTTC
TRBD2	TRBV10-3	.	17	TRBJ2-3	CAISESPGAGAPDTQYF	TGTGCCATCAGTGAGTCCCCCGGGGCGGGAGCCCCCGATACGCAGTATTTT
.	TRBV5-6	.	13	TRBJ1-2	CASRTGVDYGYTF	TGTGCCAGCAGGACAGGCGTCGACTATGGCTACACCTTC
.	TRBV7-9	.	13	TRBJ2-7	CASSPQGVGEQYF	TGTGCCAGCAGCCCACAGGGAGTTGGCGAGCAGTACTTC
TRBD1	TRBV19	.	14	TRBJ2-7	CASSRQGGSYEQYF	TGTGCCAGTAGTAGACAGGGGGGATCCTACGAGCAGTACTTC
.	TRBV3-1/TRBV3-2	.	17	TRBJ1-1	CASSQGEGEWVNTEAFF	TGTGCCAGCAGCCAAGGAGAGGGGGAGTGGGTGAACACTGAAGCTTTCTTT
TRBD1	TRBV2	.	15	TRBJ2-3	CASSRQGIRTDTQYF	TGTGCCAGCAGCCGACAGGGAATTCGCACAGATACGCAGTATTTT
TRBD1	TRBV18	.	14	TRBJ2-7	CASSPRDRVNEQYF	TGTGCCAGCTCACCGAGGGACAGGGTCAACGAGCAGTACTTC
TRBD2	TRBV7-2	.	15	TRBJ2-1	CASSSQRGLANEQFF	TGTGCCAGCAGCTCACAAAGGGGACTAGCCAATGAGCAGTTCTTC
TRBD2	TRBV11-2	.	15	TRBJ2-1	CASRRALAGFNEQFF	TGTGCCAGCAGACGTGCGCTAGCGGGATTTAATGAGCAGTTCTTC
TRBD1	TRBV24-1	.	15	TRBJ2-1	CATSDPGQGSNEQFF	TGTGCCACCAGTGACCCGGGACAGGGGTCCAATGAGCAGTTCTTC
TRBD1	TRBV3-1/TRBV3-2	.	17	TRBJ1-6	CASSQAPWGQANSPLHF	TGTGCCAGCAGCCAGGCCCCGTGGGGACAGGCAAATTCACCCCTCCACTTT
.	TRBV6-4	.	14	TRBJ2-2	CASSLTGSTGELFF	TGTGCCAGCAGCCTTACAGGGTCCACCGGGGAGCTGTTTTTT
.	TRBV7-2	.	15	TRBJ2-3	CASSLGPGVTDTQYF	TGTGCCAGCAGCTTAGGGCCGGGAGTAACAGATACGCAGTATTTT
.	TRBV25-1	.	15	TRBJ1-3	CASSDITGTGNTIYF	TGTGCCAGCAGTGATATTACAGGGACTGGAAACACCATATATTTT
TRBD1	TRBV7-2	.	15	TRBJ2-2	CASRPTGMNTGELFF	TGTGCCAGCAGACCGACAGGGATGAACACCGGGGAGCTGTTTTTT
TRBD2	TRBV19	many	14	TRBJ2-3	CATRSGGRADTQYF	TGTGCCACCCGCTCGGGCGGGAGAGCAGATACGCAGTATTTT
.	TRBV18	.	14	TRBJ1-2	CASSPLDRWGGYTF	TGTGCCAGCTCACCCTTAGACAGGTGGGGTGGCTACACCTTC
TRBD1	TRBV6-5	.	16	TRBJ2-1	CASSYSRDRIYNEQFF	TGTGCCAGCAGTTACTCGAGGGACAGAATCTACAATGAGCAGTTCTTC
TRBD1	TRBV5-1	.	15	TRBJ1-2	CASSERQGSAYGYTF	TGCGCCAGCAGCGAAAGACAGGGGTCGGCCTATGGCTACACCTTC
.	TRBV9	.	16	TRBJ1-6	CASSKGGGSYNSPLHF	TGTGCCAGCAGCAAGGGGGGGGGTTCCTATAATTCACCCCTCCACTTT
.	TRBV27	.	15	TRBJ2-7	CASRKNRDFFTEQYF	TGTGCCAGCAGGAAAAACCGGGACTTTTTTACGGAGCAGTACTTC
TRBD1	TRBV7-2	.	15	TRBJ2-1	CASSMGQISYNEQFF	TGTGCCAGCAGCATGGGACAGATCTCCTACAATGAGCAGTTCTTC
TRBD2	TRBV5-1	.	19	TRBJ2-5	CASSLAGLAGGGRQETQYF	TGCGCCAGCAGCTTGGCGGGACTAGCGGGAGGGGGTAGACAAGAGACCCAGTACTTC
.	TRBV19	.	14	TRBJ1-6	CASSIAGVNSPLHF	TGTGCCAGTAGTATCGCGGGAGTCAATTCACCCCTCCACTTT
TRBD1	TRBV5-8	.	15	TRBJ1-2	CASSLGRGRRYGYTF	TGTGCCAGCAGCTTGGGAAGGGGGCGTCGGTATGGCTACACCTTC
.	TRBV5-4	.	16	TRBJ2-5	CASSRDGQIRGETQYF	TGTGCCAGCAGCAGGGACGGACAGATCCGGGGAGAGACCCAGTACTTC
TRBD2	TRBV6-6	once	15	TRBJ2-7	CASSRPGTSSYEQYF	TGTGCCAGCAGCCGCCCCGGGACTAGCAGTTACGAGCAGTACTTC
TRBD2	TRBV5-1	once	16	TRBJ2-1	CASSLDLAGGYNEQFF	TGCGCCAGCAGCTTAGATTTAGCGGGAGGCTACAATGAGCAGTTCTTC